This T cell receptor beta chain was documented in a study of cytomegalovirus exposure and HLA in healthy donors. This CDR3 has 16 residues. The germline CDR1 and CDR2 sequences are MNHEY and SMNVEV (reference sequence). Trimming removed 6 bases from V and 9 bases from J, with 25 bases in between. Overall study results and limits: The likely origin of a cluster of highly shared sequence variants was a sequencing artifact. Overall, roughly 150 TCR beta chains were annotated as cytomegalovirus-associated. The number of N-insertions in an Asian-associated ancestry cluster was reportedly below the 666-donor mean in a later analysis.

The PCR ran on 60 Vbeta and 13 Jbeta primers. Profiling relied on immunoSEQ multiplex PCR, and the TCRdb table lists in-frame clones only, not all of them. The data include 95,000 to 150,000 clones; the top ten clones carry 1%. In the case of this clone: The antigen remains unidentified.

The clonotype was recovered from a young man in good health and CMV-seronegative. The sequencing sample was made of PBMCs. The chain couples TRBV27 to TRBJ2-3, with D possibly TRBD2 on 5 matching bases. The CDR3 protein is CASSAPPGLTLDTQYF. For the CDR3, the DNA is TGTGCCAGCAGCGCTCCCCCCGGACTCACTCTTGACACGCAGTATTTT.